This T cell receptor (beta chain) was sequenced during a study of blood T cell repertoires in COVID-19. Study in general: The United States, Italy and Spain provided the acute and convalescent COVID-19 samples.

Sequencing was performed with immunoSEQ multiplex PCR; in TCRdb, only in-frame clones are kept and a portion is missing. The sample lists over 200,000 clones, around nine tenths occurring once. Participants were aged roughly 18 to 89 years, lived in over 20 US areas, and enrolled virtually. Germline CDR1 is MNHEY and CDR2 is SMNVEV (reference sequence). The V end lost 7 bases, the J end lost 6 bases, and 13 bases lay between the germline ends. The CDR3 has 13 residues. The clonotype comes from a man between 25 and 39 years old who had recovered from COVID-19. This chain joins TRBV27 and TRBJ2-1; a weak D match, TRBD2 (6 bases). Material for sequencing was PBMCs or T cells enriched from blood (not recorded which). The CDR3 loop reads CASKRSGSNEQFF. CDR3 coding DNA: TGTGCCAGCAAGCGTAGCGGCTCCAATGAGCAGTTCTTC.